What follows are 25 T cell receptor beta chains derived from one specimen sequenced in a study of cytomegalovirus exposure and HLA in healthy donors. A multiplex PCR was run with 60 Vbeta primers and 13 Jbeta primers. Sequenced by immunoSEQ multiplex PCR; TCRdb stores in-frame clones only, minus some. The sample carries some 190,000 clones, around 80% recorded once. The material sequenced was PBMCs. The receptors come from a girl under 18 in good health and CMV-seropositive.

This clone was picked up a small number of times. The chain carries TRBV6-5 and TRBJ1-4, with 8 bases that match TRBD1. The ends lost 6 bases at V and 2 bases at J; junction bases unmatched: 5. Germline CDR1 reads MNHEY; CDR2 reads SVGAGI. The CDR3 sequence is 15 residues long. The CDR3 here is CASRRQGATNEKLFF. The CDR3 nucleotides are TGTGCCAGCAGGCGGCAGGGGGCGACTAATGAAAAACTGTTTTTT.

CDR3 sequence reads: CASSFLTDYGSYEQYF. CDR3 coding DNA: TGTGCCAGCAGCTTCTTGACAGATTACGGCTCCTACGAGCAGTACTTC. V is TRBV7-9 and J is TRBJ2-7, with D possibly matching TRBD1 (5 bases). The CDR3 sequence is 16 residues long. V was shortened by 3 bases and J by 0 bases, with 15 bases between the two germline ends. CDR1 is SEHNR and CDR2 is FQNEAQ in the germline V gene (reference sequence). The full variable domain, its missing parts supplied by reference TRBV7-9 and TRBJ2-7, is DTGVSQNPRHKITKRGQNVTFRCDPISEHNRLYWYRQTLGQGPEFLTYFQNEAQLEKSRLLSDRFSAERPKGSFSTLEIQRTEQGDSAMYLCASSFLTDYGSYEQYFGPGTRLTVT.

V gene TRBV28 combines with J gene TRBJ2-2, with D possibly being TRBD1 (6 bases). The CDR3 sequence is 16 residues long. V lost 3 bases and J 1 base, leaving 12 bases between the germline ends. Germline assignment: CDR1 MDHEN and CDR2 SYDVKM. The CDR3 loop is CASSFVAGVNTGELFF. In DNA form, the CDR3 reads TGTGCCAGCAGTTTTGTGGCAGGGGTGAACACCGGGGAGCTGTTTTTT.

The rearrangement links TRBV28 to TRBJ2-3, with 7 bases identical to TRBD2. Germline CDR1 reads MDHEN; CDR2 reads SYDVKM. There are 17 residues in the CDR3. V shed 6 bases, J shed 2 bases, and the junction held 14 bases outside the gene matches. The CDR3: CASSQPLLAEDTDTQYF. As DNA, the CDR3 is TGTGCCAGCAGCCAGCCCCTTCTAGCGGAGGACACAGATACGCAGTATTTT.

In DNA, the CDR3 is TGTGCCAGCACCATAGGACAGGGGGCTAGCACTGAAGCTTTCTTT. This gives the protein CASTIGQGASTEAFF. The chain uses TRBV7-9 and TRBJ1-1; 11 nucleotides align to TRBD1. The CDR3 is 15 residues long. CDR1 and CDR2 from the germline V gene are SEHNR and FQNEAQ (reference sequence). The V gene end was trimmed by 7 bases and the J gene end by 4 bases; junction bases not matched to a gene: 8. Full variable domain (remainder filled in from reference TRBV7-9 and TRBJ1-1): DTGVSQNPRHKITKRGQNVTFRCDPISEHNRLYWYRQTLGQGPEFLTYFQNEAQLEKSRLLSDRFSAERPKGSFSTLEIQRTEQGDSAMYLCASTIGQGASTEAFFGQGTRLTVV.

This rearrangement joins TRBV27 to TRBJ2-1; TRBD2 might be the D (6 bases). Trimming cost V 3 bases and J 13 bases, with 13 bases left between them. Germline loops: CDR1 MNHEY, CDR2 SMNVEV (reference sequence). CDR3 size: 12 residues. The CDR3 DNA follows: TGTGCCAGCAGTTTCACGGAGCGGGTTCAGTTCTTC. Its protein is CASSFTERVQFF.

The chain has TRBV12-1 and TRBJ2-2; the table's D call of TRBD2 was not tested on the DNA. TRBV12-1 is a pseudogene segment. This CDR3 has 18 amino acids. Here the CDR3 reads CASSFVSSGRTNTGELFF. The CDR3 DNA follows: TGTGCCAGCAGCTTTGTATCGAGCGGGAGGACGAACACCGGGGAGCTGTTTTTT.

The chain combines TRBV29-1 with TRBJ2-1, with a possible D match to TRBD2 (5 bases). Deletions cut 3 bases from V and 5 bases from J, with 8 bases between. Germline CDR1 and CDR2: SQVTM and ANQGSEA. This CDR3 is 12 amino acids long. The chain's CDR3 is CSVDTRNNEQFF. Written as DNA, the CDR3 is TGCAGCGTTGATACTAGGAACAATGAGCAGTTCTTC.

The chain couples TRBV6-6 to TRBJ1-5; 8 nucleotides agree with TRBD1. After removal of 6 bases from V and 7 bases from J, the junction contained 11 bases not matched to a gene. The germline V gene has CDR1 MNHNY and CDR2 SVGAGI (reference sequence). The CDR3 spans 15 residues. Written as DNA, the CDR3 is TGTGCCAGCAGCCCCAGGACAGGGCTAGGACAGCCCCAGCATTTT. Amino acid sequence: CASSPRTGLGQPQHF.

The sample holds a few counts of this clone. This sequence joins TRBV10-2 and TRBJ1-3; no definite D call. CDR1 is WSHSY and CDR2 is SAAADI in the germline V gene. Trimming took off 3 bases at V and 0 bases at J, with 6 bases between the two ends. The CDR3 sequence is 14 residues long. The CDR3 DNA reads TGCGCCAGCAGTGAAACAGTCTCTGGAAACACCATATATTTT. Encoded protein: CASSETVSGNTIYF.

The chain joins TRBV9 to TRBJ2-5, with D possibly matching TRBD2 (6 bases). Germline assignment: CDR1 SGDLS and CDR2 YYNGEE. Trimming removed 2 bases from V and 0 bases from J, with 11 bases in between. The CDR3 has 15 amino acids. The CDR3 bases are TGTGCCAGCAGCGTTGGCGGGATCTACCAAGAGACCCAGTACTTC. Translated: CASSVGGIYQETQYF.

V and J are TRBV27 and TRBJ2-1, with D possibly matching TRBD2 (6 bases). Trimming removed 6 bases from V and 4 bases from J, with 13 bases in between. The CDR3 contains 14 residues. CDR1 and CDR2 (germline): MNHEY, SMNVEV (reference sequence). The CDR3, as DNA: TGTGCCAGCAGCACGCTTAGCGGATACAATGAGCAGTTCTTC. Protein sequence: CASSTLSGYNEQFF.

J is TRBJ2-1 and V is TRBV5-1; TRBD2 aligns across 9 bases. CDR3 length equals 14 residues. Germline V gene lookup returns CDR1 SGHRS and CDR2 YFSETQ. Losses at the gene ends were 8 bases for V and 4 bases for J; bases not matched to a gene: 7. The CDR3 spells CASKPLAGYNEQFF. The CDR3 DNA sequence: TGCGCCAGTAAACCGCTAGCGGGATACAATGAGCAGTTCTTC.

The chain employs TRBV9 and TRBJ2-7; weak D call: TRBD2 (5 bases). The CDR3 totals 17 residues. V was shortened by 0 bases and J by 2 bases, with 18 bases between the two germline ends. Per germline, CDR1 SGDLS and CDR2 YYNGEE. DNA of the CDR3: TGTGCCAGCAGCGTAGCCCCCAGTGGCGGGCAAGCCTACGAGCAGTACTTC. Protein sequence: CASSVAPSGGQAYEQYF.

J is TRBJ1-4 and V is TRBV14, with D perhaps matching TRBD1 (5 bases). Trimming pared 2 bases from V and 5 bases from J, leaving 18 bases between. CDR1 is SGHDN, CDR2 FVKESK, per germline. CDR3 size: 17 residues. The DNA of the CDR3 is TGTGCCAGCAGCCAACGTTGGGTAGACAGAAGAAATGAAAAACTGTTTTTT. Residues: CASSQRWVDRRNEKLFF.

CDR3 region: CASGQNDRAYEQYF. The CDR3 DNA follows: TGTGCTAGTGGTCAAAACGACAGGGCCTACGAGCAGTACTTC. V gene TRBV12-5 combines with J gene TRBJ2-7, with 7 nucleotides matching TRBD1. The CDR3 spans 14 residues. With 5 bases clipped from V and 2 bases from J, the junction kept 6 bases outside the gene matches. Germline V lookup: CDR1 LGHNT, CDR2 FRNRAP. The full variable domain, in which reference TRBV12-5 and TRBJ2-7 provide the parts outside the CDR3, is DARVTQTPRHKVTEMGQEVTMRCQPILGHNTVFWYRQTMMQGLELLAYFRNRAPLDDSGMPKDRFSAEMPDATLATLKIQPSEPRDSAVYFCASGQNDRAYEQYFGPGTRLTVT.

The chain couples TRBV6-5 to TRBJ2-5; a possible D gene is TRBD2 (6 bases). Trimming took 2 bases from V and 7 from J, leaving 14 bases between them. Germline V gives CDR1 MNHEY, CDR2 SVGAGI. This CDR3 has 14 residues. CDR3 sequence: CASSYRDSFSTQYF. The DNA for the CDR3 is TGTGCCAGCAGTTACCGGGACTCCTTCTCGACCCAGTACTTC.

This clone was observed a handful of times. This chain's CDR3 is CASSERLAGVLYEQYF. The CDR3 bases are TGTGCCAGCAGTGAGCGGCTAGCGGGAGTGCTCTACGAGCAGTACTTC. The chain couples TRBV2 to TRBJ2-7, with 10 bases fitting TRBD2. Trimming at V came to 3 bases and at J to 3 bases, leaving 8 bases not matched to a gene. Germline-derived CDR1 and CDR2 are SNHLY and FYNNEI. The length of the CDR3 is 16 residues.

This clone was picked up one time. The genes are TRBV6-1 and TRBJ2-3; TRBD1 is a possible D gene (6 bases). Germline V lookup: CDR1 MNHNS, CDR2 SASEGT. The CDR3 runs to 16 residues. Trimming took off 2 bases at V and 1 base at J, with 13 bases between the two ends. The CDR3 sequence is CASSEHFAGGTDTQYF. CDR3 DNA sequence: TGTGCCAGCAGTGAACATTTTGCAGGGGGCACAGATACGCAGTATTTT.

This rearrangement joins TRBV5-8 to TRBJ2-7; 8 nucleotides agree with TRBD1. Germline V gene sequence: CDR1 SGHTS, CDR2 YDEGEE. V was pared by 4 bases and J by 2 bases, with 5 bases of the junction left unmatched. The CDR3 is 14 amino acids. CDR3 sequence (DNA): TGTGCCAGCAGCCGCCGGACAGGGCCCTACGAGCAGTACTTC. It encodes CASSRRTGPYEQYF. Filled out from reference TRBV5-8 and TRBJ2-7, the complete variable domain reads EAGVTQSPTHLIKTRGQQATLRCSPISGHTSVYWYQQALGLGLQFLLWYDEGEERNRGNFPPRFSGRQFPNYSSELNVNALELEDSALYLCASSRRTGPYEQYFGPGTRLTVT.

This clone was detected only once. This rearrangement joins TRBV5-1 to TRBJ2-1, with TRBD1 matching over 7 bases. V lost 3 bases and J lost 7; bases outside the gene matches: 4. Germline CDR1 SGHRS, CDR2 YFSETQ. The CDR3 is made up of 13 amino acids. The CDR3: CASSWGTANEQFF. The CDR3 DNA follows: TGCGCCAGCAGCTGGGGGACAGCAAATGAGCAGTTCTTC.

The chain is built from TRBV7-8 and TRBJ2-7, with a possible D match to TRBD2 (6 bases). The CDR3 is 16 amino acids. Between the trimmed V and J ends, which lost 1 base and 2 bases, there was a span of 15 bases. Germline assignment: CDR1 SGHVS and CDR2 FQNEAQ. CDR3 nucleotides: TGTGCCAGCAGCTTAGTATCGGGAGTTAGTCCCTACGAGCAGTACTTC. It translates to CASSLVSGVSPYEQYF.

In its sample, this clone was seen a few times. This sequence joins TRBV10-3 and TRBJ2-2; D gene unclear. The ends were cut back, 2 bases at V and 8 bases at J, with 9 bases in the middle. Germline V CDR1 and CDR2: ENHRY, SYGVKD. The CDR3 runs 13 residues. The DNA for the CDR3 is TGTGCCATCAGTGAGCCTAGATGGGGGGAGCTGTTTTTT. It codes for CAISEPRWGELFF.

The chain recombines TRBV11-3 with TRBJ2-5, with a tentative D call TRBD1 (6 bases). The V gene lost 6 bases and the J gene lost 1 base, with 12 bases spanning the gap. Germline CDR1 SGHNT, CDR2 YENEEA. The CDR3 runs 14 residues. Here the CDR3 reads CASSPDSLQETQYF. CDR3 bases: TGTGCCAGCAGTCCGGACAGTCTCCAAGAGACCCAGTACTTC.

CDR3 bases: TGTGCCAGCCGAAATTCCCGCAGGGCGAACACCGGGGAGCTGTTTTTT. It codes for CASRNSRRANTGELFF. V usage is TRBV7-9 and J usage is TRBJ2-2; D may be TRBD1 (5 bases). The V and J ends lost 8 bases and 0 bases respectively, with 16 bases between them. Germline V gene lookup returns CDR1 SEHNR and CDR2 FQNEAQ (reference sequence). This CDR3 spans 16 amino acids.